What follows describes a single TCR beta chain. This record belongs to a study of control samples from healthy donors and cancer patients. V trimming: 2 bases; J trimming: 8 bases; junction bases outside the gene matches: 5. The V gene's germline CDR1 is ENHRY and CDR2 SYGVKD. This CDR3 contains 15 residues. Produced via immunoSEQ multiplex PCR; TCRdb's table is partial and in-frame only. Counted here are over 150,000 clones, approximately 91% occurring once; the ten biggest clones make up about 2.1%. The genes are TRBV10-3 and TRBJ2-1, with 11 nucleotides matching TRBD1. The origin of this receptor is a woman aged 40 to 50 in good health. Sequenced: blood. The CDR3 DNA reads TGTGCCATCAGTGAGGGACAGGGGGCTACGGATGAGCAGTTCTTC. This sequence encodes CAISEGQGATDEQFF.